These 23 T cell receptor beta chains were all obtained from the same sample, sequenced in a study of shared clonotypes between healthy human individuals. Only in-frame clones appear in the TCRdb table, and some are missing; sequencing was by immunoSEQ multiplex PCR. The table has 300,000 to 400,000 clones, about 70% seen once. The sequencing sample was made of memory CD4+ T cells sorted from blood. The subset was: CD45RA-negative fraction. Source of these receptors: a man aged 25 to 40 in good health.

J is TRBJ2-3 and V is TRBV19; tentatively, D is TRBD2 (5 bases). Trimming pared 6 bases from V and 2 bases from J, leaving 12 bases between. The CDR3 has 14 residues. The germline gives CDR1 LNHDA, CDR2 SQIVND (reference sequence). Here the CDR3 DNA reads TGTGCCAGTAGGATGTGGGGAGACACAGATACGCAGTATTTT. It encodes CASRMWGDTDTQYF.

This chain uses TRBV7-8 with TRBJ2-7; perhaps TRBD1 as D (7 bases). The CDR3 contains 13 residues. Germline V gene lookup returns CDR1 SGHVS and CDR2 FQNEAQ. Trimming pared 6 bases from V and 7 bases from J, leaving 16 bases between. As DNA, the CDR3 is TGTGCCAGCAGTTCTAGCGCACAGGGGGAGCAGTACTTC. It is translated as CASSSSAQGEQYF.

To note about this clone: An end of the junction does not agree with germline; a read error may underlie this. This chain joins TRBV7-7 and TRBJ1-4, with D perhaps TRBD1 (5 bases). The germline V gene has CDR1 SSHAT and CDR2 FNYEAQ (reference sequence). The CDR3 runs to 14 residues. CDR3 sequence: CASSPGLSNEKLFF. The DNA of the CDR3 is TGTGCTAGCAGCCCAGGGCTGTCTAATGAAAAACTGTTTTTT.

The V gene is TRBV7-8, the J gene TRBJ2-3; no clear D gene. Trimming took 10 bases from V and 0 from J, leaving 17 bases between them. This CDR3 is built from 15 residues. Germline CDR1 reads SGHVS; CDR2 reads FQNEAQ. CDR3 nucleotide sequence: TGTGCCACCTCGCCGAGACCAATTAGCACAGATACGCAGTATTTT. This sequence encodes CATSPRPISTDTQYF.

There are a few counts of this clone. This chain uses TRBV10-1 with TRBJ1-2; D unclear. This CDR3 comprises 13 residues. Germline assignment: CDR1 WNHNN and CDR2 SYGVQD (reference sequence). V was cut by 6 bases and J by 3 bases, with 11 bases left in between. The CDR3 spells CASRGVVYYGYTF. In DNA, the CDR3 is TGCGCCAGCAGAGGTGTGGTTTACTATGGCTACACCTTC.

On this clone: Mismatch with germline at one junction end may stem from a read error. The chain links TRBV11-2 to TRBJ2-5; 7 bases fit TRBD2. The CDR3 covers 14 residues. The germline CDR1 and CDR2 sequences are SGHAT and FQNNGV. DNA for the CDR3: TGTGCCAGCAGCTTAGATAGTGGGGGGGTGACCAAGTACTTC. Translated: CASSLDSGGVTKYF.

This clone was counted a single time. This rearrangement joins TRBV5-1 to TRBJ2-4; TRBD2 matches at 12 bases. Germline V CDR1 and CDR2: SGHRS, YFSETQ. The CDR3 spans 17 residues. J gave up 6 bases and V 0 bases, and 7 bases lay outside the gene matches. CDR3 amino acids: CASSLGLAGVLRNIQYF. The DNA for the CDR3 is TGCGCCAGCAGCTTGGGACTAGCGGGGGTACTTAGAAACATTCAGTACTTC.

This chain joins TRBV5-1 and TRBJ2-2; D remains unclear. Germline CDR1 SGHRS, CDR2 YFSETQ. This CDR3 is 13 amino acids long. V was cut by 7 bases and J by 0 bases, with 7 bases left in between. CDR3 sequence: CASQRSNTGELFF. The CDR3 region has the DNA TGCGCCAGCCAACGGTCGAACACCGGGGAGCTGTTTTTT.

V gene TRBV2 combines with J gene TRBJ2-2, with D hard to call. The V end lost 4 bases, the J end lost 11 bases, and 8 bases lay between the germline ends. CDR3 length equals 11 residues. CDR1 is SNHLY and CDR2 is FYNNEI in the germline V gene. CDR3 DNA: TGTGCCAGCAGTGTTTTCGACGAGCTGTTTTTT. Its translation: CASSVFDELFF. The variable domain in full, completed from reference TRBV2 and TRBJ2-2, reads EPEVTQTPSHQVTQMGQEVILRCVPISNHLYFYWYRQILGQKVEFLVSFYNNEISEKSEIFDDQFSVERPDGSNFTLKIRSTKLEDSAMYFCASSVFDELFFGEGSRLTVL.

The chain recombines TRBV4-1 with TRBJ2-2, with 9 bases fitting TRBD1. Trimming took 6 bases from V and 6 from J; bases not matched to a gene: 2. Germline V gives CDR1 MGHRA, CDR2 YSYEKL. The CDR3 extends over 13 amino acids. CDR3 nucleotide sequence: TGCGCCAGCAGGCGACAGGGGGCCGGGGAGCTGTTTTTT. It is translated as CASRRQGAGELFF.

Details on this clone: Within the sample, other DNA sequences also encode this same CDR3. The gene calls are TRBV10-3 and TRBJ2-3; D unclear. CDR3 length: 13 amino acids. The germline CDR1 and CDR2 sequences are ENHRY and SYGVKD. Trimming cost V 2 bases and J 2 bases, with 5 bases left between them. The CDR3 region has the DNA TGTGCCATCAGTGAGAGGTACACAGATACGCAGTATTTT. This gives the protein CAISERYTDTQYF.

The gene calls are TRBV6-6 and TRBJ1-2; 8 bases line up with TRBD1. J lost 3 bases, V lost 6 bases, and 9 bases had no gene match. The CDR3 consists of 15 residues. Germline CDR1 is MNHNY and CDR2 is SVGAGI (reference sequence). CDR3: CASSRVTGGDYGYTF. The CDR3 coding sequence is TGTGCCAGCAGCCGAGTAACAGGGGGGGACTATGGCTACACCTTC.

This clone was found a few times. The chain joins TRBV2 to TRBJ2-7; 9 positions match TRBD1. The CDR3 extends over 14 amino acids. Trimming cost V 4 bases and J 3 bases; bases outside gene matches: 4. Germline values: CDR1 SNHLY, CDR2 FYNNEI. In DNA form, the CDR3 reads TGTGCCAGCAGTGGACAGGGGGTGTTCTACGAGCAGTACTTC. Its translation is CASSGQGVFYEQYF.

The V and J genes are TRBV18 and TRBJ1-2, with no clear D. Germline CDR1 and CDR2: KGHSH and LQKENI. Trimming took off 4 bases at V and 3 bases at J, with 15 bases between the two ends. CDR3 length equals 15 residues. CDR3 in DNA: TGTGCCAGCTCACAGAACAGCGGCCGCTACTATGGCTACACCTTC. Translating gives CASSQNSGRYYGYTF.

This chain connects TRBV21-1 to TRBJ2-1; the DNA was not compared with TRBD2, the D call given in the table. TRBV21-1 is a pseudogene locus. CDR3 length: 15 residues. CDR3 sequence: CASSRAGVPNNEQFF. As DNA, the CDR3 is TGTGCCAGCAGCAGAGCGGGAGTGCCCAACAATGAGCAGTTCTTC.

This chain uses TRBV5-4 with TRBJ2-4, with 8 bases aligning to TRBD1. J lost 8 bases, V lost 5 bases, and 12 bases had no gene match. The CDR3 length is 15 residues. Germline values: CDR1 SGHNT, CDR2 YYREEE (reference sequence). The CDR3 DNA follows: TGTGCCAGCAGGGTGGGGGACAGGAGCGCGGACATTCAGTACTTC. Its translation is CASRVGDRSADIQYF.

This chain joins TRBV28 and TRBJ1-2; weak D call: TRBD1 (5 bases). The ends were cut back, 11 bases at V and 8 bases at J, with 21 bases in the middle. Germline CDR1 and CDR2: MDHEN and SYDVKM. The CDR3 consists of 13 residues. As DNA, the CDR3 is TGTGCCGGCCGGGGTGCGGGGGATCAAGGCTACACCTTC. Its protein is CAGRGAGDQGYTF.

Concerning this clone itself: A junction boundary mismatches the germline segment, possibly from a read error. In DNA form, the CDR3 reads TGTGCTAGCAGCCAGGGACAGATCTACGAGCAGTACTTC. Its protein product is CASSQGQIYEQYF. The chain employs TRBV7-7 and TRBJ2-7; 7 nucleotides agree with TRBD1. This CDR3 comprises 13 residues. Germline CDR1 is SSHAT and CDR2 is FNYEAQ (reference sequence).

CDR3 sequence reads: CASSLGLAGEGADTQYF. The CDR3 bases are TGTGCCAGCAGCTTAGGACTAGCGGGAGAAGGGGCCGATACGCAGTATTTT. The chain uses TRBV7-9 and TRBJ2-3, with 12 bases identical to TRBD2. This CDR3 region has 17 residues. Losses at the gene ends were 1 base for V and 6 bases for J; bases not matched to a gene: 8. CDR1 is SEHNR, CDR2 FQNEAQ, per germline (reference sequence).

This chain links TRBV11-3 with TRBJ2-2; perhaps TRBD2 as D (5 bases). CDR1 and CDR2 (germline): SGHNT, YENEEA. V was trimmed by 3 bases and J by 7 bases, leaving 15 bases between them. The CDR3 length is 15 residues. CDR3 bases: TGTGCCAGCAGCTTGGCCGGAGGTTTTAGCGGGGAGCTGTTTTTT. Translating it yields CASSLAGGFSGELFF.

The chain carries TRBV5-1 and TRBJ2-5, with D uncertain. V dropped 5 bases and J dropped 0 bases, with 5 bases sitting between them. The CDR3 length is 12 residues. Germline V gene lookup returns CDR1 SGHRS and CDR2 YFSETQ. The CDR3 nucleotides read TGCGCCAGCAGGAGCAACCAAGAGACCCAGTACTTC. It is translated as CASRSNQETQYF.

The CDR3 nucleotides are TGCAGCGTTTACCGGGGACAAGAGCAGTTCTTC. Its protein product is CSVYRGQEQFF. This chain joins TRBV29-1 and TRBJ2-1, with D perhaps matching TRBD1 (6 bases). This CDR3 is built from 11 residues. The germline gives CDR1 SQVTM, CDR2 ANQGSEA. The germline V and J ends were trimmed by 5 bases and 10 bases, with 12 bases remaining between them.

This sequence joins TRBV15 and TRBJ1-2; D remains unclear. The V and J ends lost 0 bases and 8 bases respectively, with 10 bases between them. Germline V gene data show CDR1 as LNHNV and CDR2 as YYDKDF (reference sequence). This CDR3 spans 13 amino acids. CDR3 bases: TGTGCCACCAGCAGAGATGTGCGCGTCGGCTACACCTTC. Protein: CATSRDVRVGYTF.